The 20 T cell receptor beta chains given below trace back to one sample, sequenced in a study of cytomegalovirus exposure and HLA in healthy donors. Clones were sequenced by immunoSEQ multiplex PCR, and TCRdb holds only the in-frame ones, with some missing. In the table there are roughly 56,000 clones, roughly 91% of which are singletons. The specimen was PBMCs. Receptors were obtained from a woman aged 25 to 39 in good health and CMV-seronegative.

The chain recombines TRBV10-1 with TRBJ1-2; D uncertain. The CDR3 contains 13 residues. V was clipped by 8 bases and J by 12 bases, with 22 bases between them. The germline V gene has CDR1 WNHNN and CDR2 SYGVQD (reference sequence). The CDR3 region is CASLVVTAEADTF. The CDR3 region has the DNA TGCGCCAGCCTAGTCGTCACGGCGGAGGCGGACACCTTC.

The J gene is TRBJ1-5, the V gene TRBV19, with D perhaps matching TRBD1 (6 bases). The V end was cut by 7 bases, the J end by 7 bases, with 23 bases between. This CDR3 is built from 16 residues. Germline V lookup: CDR1 LNHDA, CDR2 SQIVND (reference sequence). The CDR3: CASTPMGEGGSQPQHF. The CDR3 nucleotides read TGTGCCAGTACCCCAATGGGGGAAGGGGGAAGCCAGCCCCAGCATTTT.

The chain uses TRBV2 and TRBJ2-3; D is possibly TRBD1 (6 bases). This CDR3 comprises 14 residues. Germline-derived CDR1 and CDR2 are SNHLY and FYNNEI. V lost 1 base, J lost 1 base, and 6 bases lay in between. For the CDR3, the DNA is TGTGCCAGCAGTGAAGGACAGGGCACAGATACGCAGTATTTT. Its protein product is CASSEGQGTDTQYF. The complete variable domain, with remaining parts taken from reference TRBV2 and TRBJ2-3, reads EPEVTQTPSHQVTQMGQEVILRCVPISNHLYFYWYRQILGQKVEFLVSFYNNEISEKSEIFDDQFSVERPDGSNFTLKIRSTKLEDSAMYFCASSEGQGTDTQYFGPGTRLTVL.

The gene calls are TRBV5-1 and TRBJ2-2, with 9 positions matching TRBD1. The germline CDR1 and CDR2 sequences are SGHRS and YFSETQ. The ends lost 4 bases at V and 5 bases at J; junction bases unmatched: 6. The CDR3 loop spans 15 amino acids. CDR3 region: CASSPGTGQTGELFF. CDR3 sequence (DNA): TGCGCCAGCAGCCCCGGGACAGGGCAGACCGGGGAGCTGTTTTTT.

This clone was found a few times. This chain joins TRBV5-6 and TRBJ2-3, with TRBD1 as a possible D gene (7 bases). This CDR3 has 15 amino acids. Trimming pared 3 bases from V and 12 bases from J, leaving 23 bases between. The V gene's germline CDR1 is SGHDT and CDR2 YYEEEE. The CDR3 region is CASSSLASTGRLQYF. In DNA form, the CDR3 reads TGTGCCAGCAGCTCCCTAGCTTCGACAGGGAGGCTACAGTATTTT.

V and J are TRBV5-1 and TRBJ2-7; 9 nucleotides agree with TRBD2. The V segment lost 3 bases and the J segment 2 bases; nucleotides outside the gene matches: 3. The CDR3 runs 14 residues. Per germline, CDR1 SGHRS and CDR2 YFSETQ. The CDR3 DNA sequence: TGCGCCAGCAGCTGGACTAGCGCTACCTACGAGCAGTACTTC. Translated: CASSWTSATYEQYF.

The V gene is TRBV10-3, the J gene TRBJ2-5; D gene unclear. Germline V gene sequence: CDR1 ENHRY, CDR2 SYGVKD. Trimming cost V 4 bases and J 4 bases, with 10 bases left between them. The CDR3 contains 13 residues. Here the CDR3 DNA reads TGTGCCATCAGTGCAAGCGTCGGAGAGACCCAGTACTTC. This sequence encodes CAISASVGETQYF.

This rearrangement joins TRBV6-5 to TRBJ1-1; TRBD1 agrees at 7 bases. With V trimmed by 6 bases and J by 3 bases, 7 bases remained unmatched. The V gene's germline CDR1 is MNHEY and CDR2 SVGAGI. The CDR3 extends over 14 amino acids. The CDR3 nucleotides are TGTGCCAGCAGAAGACAGGGTTTGTACACTGAAGCTTTCTTT. Amino acids: CASRRQGLYTEAFF.

V gene TRBV5-6 combines with J gene TRBJ2-7; TRBD1 matches 8 bases. The germline V gene has CDR1 SGHDT and CDR2 YYEEEE. CDR3 size: 15 residues. The J segment lost 3 bases and the V segment lost 1 base, leaving 6 bases of the junction unmatched. The CDR3: CASSLLGTGHYEQYF. DNA of the CDR3: TGTGCCAGCAGCTTGTTGGGGACAGGACACTACGAGCAGTACTTC.

This chain connects TRBV23-1 to TRBJ2-5, with 11 nucleotides matching TRBD2. TRBV23-1 is noted as an ORF with a role that remains uncertain. The CDR3 length is 18 residues. J was trimmed by 2 bases and V by 6 bases; bases with no gene match: 14. CDR3 loop: CASSLSIWGLADQETQYF. CDR3 coding DNA: TGCGCCAGCAGCCTCTCAATATGGGGACTAGCGGATCAAGAGACCCAGTACTTC.

The J gene is TRBJ1-5, the V gene TRBV28; TRBD1 aligns across 9 bases. V shed 5 bases, J shed 1 base, and the junction held 0 bases outside the gene matches. The CDR3 spans 14 residues. Germline-derived CDR1 and CDR2 are MDHEN and SYDVKM. CDR3 coding DNA: TGTGCCAGCAGTACAGGGGGCAGCAATCAGCCCCAGCATTTT. Translation: CASSTGGSNQPQHF.

This chain links TRBV4-2 with TRBJ2-5; 11 bases agree with TRBD1. Germline CDR1 reads LGHNA; CDR2 reads YNFKEQ. V lost 4 bases to trimming and J lost 3 bases; unmatched junction nucleotides: 7. This CDR3 is built from 16 residues. CDR3: CASSPPTGQGEETQYF. CDR3 in DNA: TGTGCCAGCAGCCCCCCGACGGGACAGGGGGAAGAGACCCAGTACTTC.

CDR3 coding DNA: TGTGCCAGCACCGGGAGGGGAAACAATGAGCAGTTCTTC. It is translated as CASTGRGNNEQFF. V gene TRBV7-9 combines with J gene TRBJ2-1; TRBD2 aligns across 8 bases. Germline values: CDR1 SEHNR, CDR2 FQNEAQ (reference sequence). The CDR3 runs to 13 residues. The V and J ends lost 7 bases and 5 bases, in that order; junction bases with no gene match: 4.

The V gene is TRBV9, the J gene TRBJ2-1; D is unresolved. Germline lookup yields CDR1 SGDLS and CDR2 YYNGEE. The CDR3 runs 12 residues. V was clipped by 4 bases and J by 3 bases, with 5 bases between them. DNA of the CDR3: TGTGCCAGCAGCCAGAACTACAATGAGCAGTTCTTC. Translated: CASSQNYNEQFF.

This sequence joins TRBV28 and TRBJ2-6; TRBD2 is a possible D gene (5 bases). The CDR3 runs to 15 residues. The germline V and J ends were trimmed by 3 bases and 0 bases, with 6 bases remaining between them. Germline values: CDR1 MDHEN, CDR2 SYDVKM. The CDR3 region has the DNA TGTGCCAGCAGTTTCGGACTCTCTGGGGCCAACGTCCTGACTTTC. Translation gives CASSFGLSGANVLTF. Based on the CDR3 plus reference TRBV28 and TRBJ2-6, the full variable domain is DVKVTQSSRYLVKRTGEKVFLECVQDMDHENMFWYRQDPGLGLRLIYFSYDVKMKEKGDIPEGYSVSREKKERFSLILESASTNQTSMYLCASSFGLSGANVLTFGAGSRLTVL.

This chain joins TRBV28 and TRBJ2-4; 7 bases agree with TRBD2. V dropped 7 bases and J dropped 9; count of bases not matched to a gene: 15. The CDR3 length is 15 residues. Germline V gene lookup returns CDR1 MDHEN and CDR2 SYDVKM. CDR3 residues: CASNPPSSGTGIQYF. The CDR3 DNA follows: TGTGCCAGCAACCCCCCCTCTAGCGGAACTGGCATTCAGTACTTC.

This chain links TRBV6-6 with TRBJ1-4; D remains ambiguous. This CDR3 has 16 residues. Deletions cut 0 bases from V and 0 bases from J, with 8 bases between. The germline gives CDR1 MNHNY, CDR2 SVGAGI (reference sequence). This CDR3 is CASSYSALATNEKLFF. In DNA, the CDR3 is TGTGCCAGCAGTTACTCAGCACTTGCAACTAATGAAAAACTGTTTTTT.

The rearrangement links TRBV27 to TRBJ2-7; D remains ambiguous. This CDR3 comprises 14 residues. CDR1 and CDR2 (germline): MNHEY, SMNVEV (reference sequence). V was pared by 2 bases and J by 0 bases, with 8 bases between. The CDR3 protein is CASSLQAVSYEQYF. CDR3 DNA: TGTGCCAGCAGTTTACAGGCAGTCTCCTACGAGCAGTACTTC.

The rearrangement joins TRBV7-9 to TRBJ2-7; TRBD2 matches 8 bases. Germline CDR1 and CDR2: SEHNR and FQNEAQ (reference sequence). Trimming took 5 bases from V and 4 from J; bases not matched to a gene: 7. CDR3 length: 14 amino acids. CDR3 in amino acids: CASSPGTRAYEQYF. CDR3 bases: TGTGCCAGCAGCCCCGGGACTAGGGCGTACGAGCAGTACTTC.

The chain couples TRBV29-1 to TRBJ1-4, with TRBD1 matching over 7 bases. This CDR3 is built from 14 residues. Germline V lookup: CDR1 SQVTM, CDR2 ANQGSEA. After removal of 4 bases from V and 1 base from J, the junction contained 3 bases not matched to a gene. CDR3 sequence: CSVGQGQTNEKLFF. CDR3 nucleotides: TGCAGCGTTGGACAGGGACAAACTAATGAAAAACTGTTTTTT. Full variable domain (outside the CDR3, taken from reference TRBV29-1 and TRBJ1-4): SAVISQKPSRDICQRGTSLTIQCQVDSQVTMMFWYRQQPGQSLTLIATANQGSEATYESGFVIDKFPISRPNLTFSTLTVSNMSPEDSSIYLCSVGQGQTNEKLFFGSGTQLSVL.